These 21 T cell receptor beta chains were all obtained from the same sample, sequenced in a study of blood T cells in healthy people across ages. Primers used in a second PCR of roughly 6 to 12 cycles were a sample-barcoded 5' primer and a J-beta primer mix. TCRdb recomputed calls from the 5' RACE reads with MiXCR, one row per CDR3 protein. The sample holds 500,000 to 650,000 distinct CDR3 sequences; roughly a quarter are singletons and the top ten take 3.6%. The data also belong to a second study, concerning T cells of mothers and their children.

Sequencing was performed on blood. The receptors stem from a boy aged 2 to 10 in good health.

The chain is built from TRBV14 and TRBJ1-3, with unresolved D. This CDR3 spans 15 amino acids. Germline loops: CDR1 SGHDN, CDR2 FVKESK. Trimming removed 4 bases from V and 0 bases from J, with 10 bases in between. This CDR3 is CASSPFSSSGNTIYF. For the CDR3, the DNA is TGTGCCAGCAGCCCTTTCTCGAGCTCTGGAAACACCATATATTTT. The full variable domain, its missing parts supplied by reference TRBV14 and TRBJ1-3, is EAGVTQFPSHSVIEKGQTVTLRCDPISGHDNLYWYRRVMGKEIKFLLHFVKESKQDESGMPNNRFLAERTGGTYSTLKVQPAELEDSGVYFCASSPFSSSGNTIYFGEGSWLTVV.

The rearrangement links TRBV6-6 to TRBJ2-5, with D possibly matching TRBD2 (7 bases). TRBJ2-1 explains the end of the DNA better; the J call may be wrong. The CDR3 covers 15 residues. The germline V gene encodes CDR1 MNHNY and CDR2 SVGAGI (reference sequence). CDR3 region: CASSMRRGQYNEQFF. CDR3 in DNA: TGTGCCAGCAGTATGCGGCGGGGGCAATACAATGAGCAGTTCTTC.

The chain employs TRBV11-2 and TRBJ2-5, with 9 bases that match TRBD2. V was pared by 3 bases and J by 2 bases, with 13 bases of the junction left unmatched. The CDR3 spans 18 residues. Germline V CDR1 and CDR2: SGHAT, FQNNGV. As DNA, the CDR3 is TGTGCCAGCAGCTTCTCCCTCTACCTGGCGGGGGGGCAAGAGACCCAGTACTTC. Protein: CASSFSLYLAGGQETQYF.

This clonotype was observed a few times. CDR3 bases: TGTGCCAGCAGCTTGGGACTAGCGGGAATAGAGAAGCAGTATTTT. It encodes CASSLGLAGIEKQYF. This chain connects TRBV7-2 to TRBJ2-3; 13 nucleotides align to TRBD2. Germline V CDR1 and CDR2: SGHTA, FQGNSA. The CDR3 is 15 residues long. Trimming cost V 3 bases and J 11 bases; bases outside gene matches: 8.

This chain links TRBV6-5 with TRBJ2-5, with 8 bases aligning to TRBD1. The J call may be in error: the DNA end matches TRBJ2-7 better. This CDR3 comprises 14 residues. Germline V gives CDR1 MNHEY, CDR2 SVGAGI. CDR3: CASTRTGIPYEQYF. In DNA, the CDR3 is TGTGCCAGCACCCGGACAGGGATCCCCTACGAGCAGTACTTC.

This clonotype was counted only a few times. The gene calls are TRBV5-1 and TRBJ2-2; D possibly uses TRBD1 or TRBD2 (5 bases each). Germline V CDR1 and CDR2: SGHRS, YFSETQ. The V gene lost 1 base and the J gene lost 7 bases, with 8 bases spanning the gap. The CDR3 is made up of 13 amino acids. CDR3 sequence: CASSLWGIGELFF. The CDR3 DNA follows: TGCGCCAGCAGCTTGTGGGGGATCGGGGAGCTGTTTTTT. Filled out from reference TRBV5-1 and TRBJ2-2, the complete variable domain reads KAGVTQTPRYLIKTRGQQVTLSCSPISGHRSVSWYQQTPGQGLQFLFEYFSETQRNKGNFPGRFSGRQFSNSRSEMNVSTLELGDSALYLCASSLWGIGELFFGEGSRLTVL.

In this sample, this clonotype turned up a few times. CDR3 bases: TGTGCCAGCAGCCTTAATGGACAGGGTGGCGAGCAGTACTTC. Its protein product is CASSLNGQGGEQYF. V gene TRBV7-9 combines with J gene TRBJ2-7; 8 nucleotides line up with TRBD1. The germline V gene encodes CDR1 SEHNR and CDR2 FQNEAQ (reference sequence). This CDR3 is built from 14 residues. J gave up 6 bases and V 5 bases, and 9 bases lay outside the gene matches. Full variable domain (outside the CDR3, taken from reference TRBV7-9 and TRBJ2-7): DTGVSQNPRHKITKRGQNVTFRCDPISEHNRLYWYRQTLGQGPEFLTYFQNEAQLEKSRLLSDRFSAERPKGSFSTLEIQRTEQGDSAMYLCASSLNGQGGEQYFGPGTRLTVT.

This clonotype was picked up many times. The rearrangement joins TRBV20-1 to TRBJ2-2; 9 nucleotides agree with TRBD2. CDR1 and CDR2 from the germline V gene are DFQATT and SNEGSKA (reference sequence). J gave up 3 bases and V 0 bases, and 5 bases lay outside the gene matches. The CDR3 is made up of 16 amino acids. The CDR3 sequence is CSARDLVAGDTGELFF. For the CDR3, the DNA is TGCAGTGCTAGAGATTTAGTAGCGGGAGACACCGGGGAGCTGTTTTTT.

The rearrangement links TRBV12-3 or TRBV12-4 to TRBJ2-5; D perhaps matches TRBD2 (5 bases). V was shortened by 3 bases and J by 5 bases, with 13 bases between the two germline ends. The CDR3 is made up of 14 amino acids. CDR3 in amino acids: CASSLRSGGETQYF. The CDR3 nucleotides read TGTGCCAGCAGTTTGAGGTCAGGCGGGGAGACCCAGTACTTC.

The CDR3 DNA reads as TGTGCCAGCAGTTCAGTAGTCGAGACCCAGTACTTC. This sequence encodes CASSSVVETQYF. V and J are TRBV12-3 or TRBV12-4 and TRBJ2-5; D is ambiguous. The CDR3 runs to 12 residues. The V end was cut by 4 bases, the J end by 5 bases, with 8 bases between.

This clonotype was detected only a few times. The chain recombines TRBV11-1 with TRBJ2-7, with 7 bases fitting TRBD1. This CDR3 region has 14 residues. Germline-derived CDR1 and CDR2 are SGHAT and FQDESV (reference sequence). The V segment lost 2 bases and the J segment 5 bases; nucleotides outside the gene matches: 6. For the CDR3, the DNA is TGTGCCAGCAGCTTATTGCCCGACAGGGACGAGCAGTACTTC. Translation: CASSLLPDRDEQYF. The full variable domain, in which reference TRBV11-1 and TRBJ2-7 provide the parts outside the CDR3, is EAEVAQSPRYKITEKSQAVAFWCDPISGHATLYWYRQILGQGPELLVQFQDESVVDDSQLPKDRFSAERLKGVDSTLKIQPAELGDSAMYLCASSLLPDRDEQYFGPGTRLTVT.

CDR3 sequence: CASSFHEQFF. The CDR3 DNA reads TGTGCCAGCAGTTTTCATGAGCAGTTCTTC. The chain carries TRBV12-3 or TRBV12-4 and TRBJ2-5; no reliable D call. The assigned J gene may be wrong: the sequence end matches TRBJ2-1 better. The CDR3 is made up of 10 amino acids.

The gene calls are TRBV6-5 and TRBJ1-1; D is perhaps TRBD1 (5 bases). Germline CDR1 and CDR2: MNHEY and SVGAGI. V was trimmed by 6 bases and J by 4 bases, leaving 18 bases between them. CDR3 length: 15 amino acids. CDR3 region: CASRKRGGRGTEAFF. In nucleotides, the CDR3 is TGTGCCAGCAGAAAGCGTGGGGGAAGGGGCACTGAAGCTTTCTTT.

This chain joins TRBV6-5 and TRBJ1-6, with TRBD1 identical over 7 bases. Germline lookup yields CDR1 MNHEY and CDR2 SVGAGI. Losses at the gene ends were 0 bases for V and 3 bases for J; bases not matched to a gene: 8. The CDR3 is made up of 18 amino acids. The CDR3 DNA follows: TGTGCCAGCAGTTACTCGTCCCCAGGGGGTCGCTATAATTCACCCCTCCACTTT. Its protein is CASSYSSPGGRYNSPLHF.

In this sample, this clonotype turned up many times. This CDR3 is CASSLRTGQETQYF. The CDR3 DNA is TGTGCCAGCAGCCTGCGGACAGGGCAAGAGACCCAGTACTTC. The V call is TRBV18, the J call TRBJ2-5; TRBD1 agrees at 8 bases. Germline CDR1 reads KGHSH; CDR2 reads LQKENI. This CDR3 is 14 amino acids long. J was trimmed by 2 bases and V by 8 bases; bases with no gene match: 7.

The V and J genes are TRBV9 and TRBJ2-7; weak D call: TRBD1 (6 bases). Trimming shortened V by 1 base and J by 4 bases, and 15 bases separated the two germline ends. The CDR3 length is 15 residues. The germline V gene has CDR1 SGDLS and CDR2 YYNGEE. CDR3 protein: CASSVTGNLEYEQYF. In DNA, the CDR3 is TGTGCCAGCAGCGTAACAGGGAATCTTGAATACGAGCAGTACTTC.

The chain couples TRBV27 to TRBJ2-5; tentative D call: TRBD1 (6 bases). The CDR3 consists of 17 residues. CDR1 and CDR2 (germline): MNHEY, SMNVEV (reference sequence). V was trimmed by 5 bases and J by 2 bases, leaving 21 bases between them. The CDR3 coding sequence is TGTGCCAGCAGTGCGTCCCGGGACACCGCGGGTCAAGAGACCCAGTACTTC. Encoded protein: CASSASRDTAGQETQYF.

The V call is TRBV6-5, the J call TRBJ2-5, with TRBD2 matching 8 bases. Germline values: CDR1 MNHEY, CDR2 SVGAGI. The trim removed 2 bases at V and 3 bases at J, leaving 5 bases unmatched. The CDR3 sequence is 15 residues long. The CDR3 DNA is TGTGCCAGCAGTTACCTCGCGGGGGGAAAAGAGACCCAGTACTTC. It yields the protein CASSYLAGGKETQYF.

This clonotype has more than one count but fewer than ten. V is TRBV5-6 and J is TRBJ2-5; tentatively, D is TRBD1 (5 bases). CDR1 SGHDT and CDR2 YYEEEE come from the germline V gene. Trimming cost V 0 bases and J 6 bases, with 12 bases left between them. There are 14 residues in the CDR3. The DNA for the CDR3 is TGTGCCAGCAGCTTGGCTGGGGCCAGACAGACCCAGTACTTC. It translates to CASSLAGARQTQYF.

V is TRBV20-1 and J is TRBJ2-3; TRBD2 might be the D (5 bases). Trimming stripped 3 bases from V and 1 base from J, with 17 bases between. The CDR3 loop spans 16 amino acids. Germline V gives CDR1 DFQATT, CDR2 SNEGSKA (reference sequence). CDR3 sequence (DNA): TGCAGTGCTAGGGGTGTGGCGGACTCTGGCACAGATACGCAGTATTTT. Translation gives CSARGVADSGTDTQYF.

The V gene is TRBV7-9, the J gene TRBJ1-4, with no clear D. V gave up 1 base and J gave up 10 bases, with 13 bases separating them. The CDR3 is made up of 14 amino acids. Germline V gene lookup returns CDR1 SEHNR and CDR2 FQNEAQ (reference sequence). The CDR3 nucleotides read TGTGCCAGCAGCTTAGATGGCAAAAGCGGAAAACTGTTTTTT. Its protein is CASSLDGKSGKLFF.